A single sample gave rise to the 26 T cell receptor beta chains below, sequenced in a study of PD-1 blockade in mismatch repair-deficient tumors. Sequencing was performed with immunoSEQ multiplex PCR; in TCRdb, only in-frame clones are kept and a portion is missing. The data contain 40,000 to 60,000 clones, approximately 80% of them singletons. Sample: PBMCs, taken before pembrolizumab treatment. These receptors were collected from an adult with mismatch repair-deficient cancer.

The chain recombines TRBV18 with TRBJ2-6, with 7 bases that match TRBD1. The germline gives CDR1 KGHSH, CDR2 LQKENI. CDR3 size: 17 residues. Trimming took 6 bases from V and 0 from J; bases not matched to a gene: 8. Here the CDR3 DNA reads TGTGCCAGCTCCCGGGACAGCTCTAGCTCTGGGGCCAACGTCCTGACTTTC. It codes for CASSRDSSSSGANVLTF.

This chain uses TRBV11-2 with TRBJ1-1, with 10 bases aligning to TRBD1. The CDR3 covers 15 residues. CDR1 SGHAT and CDR2 FQNNGV come from the germline V gene. Trimming took 1 base from V and 5 from J; bases not matched to a gene: 4. The CDR3 DNA reads TGTGCCAGCAGCTTAGCGGGACAGGGGAGGACTGAAGCTTTCTTT. It encodes CASSLAGQGRTEAFF.

This chain uses TRBV5-6 with TRBJ1-2; D is unclear. Trimming took off 5 bases at V and 4 bases at J, with 15 bases between the two ends. The CDR3 is made up of 14 amino acids. The V gene's germline CDR1 is SGHDT and CDR2 YYEEEE. The CDR3 region has the DNA TGTGCCAGCAGGTCCCGGGGTCCGCGCTATGGCTACACCTTC. Its protein product is CASRSRGPRYGYTF.

The chain has TRBV11-3 and TRBJ1-1; D unclear. This CDR3 has 14 residues. The germline gives CDR1 SGHNT, CDR2 YENEEA. V was shortened by 4 bases and J by 3 bases, with 12 bases between the two germline ends. Written as DNA, the CDR3 is TGTGCCAGCAGCTCCTACGGAGGGTACACTGAAGCTTTCTTT. Protein product: CASSSYGGYTEAFF. The whole variable domain, filled in from reference TRBV11-3 and TRBJ1-1, reads EAGVVQSPRYKIIEKKQPVAFWCNPISGHNTLYWYLQNLGQGPELLIRYENEEAVDDSQLPKDRFSAERLKGVDSTLKIQPAELGDSAVYLCASSSYGGYTEAFFGQGTRLTVV.

In its sample, this clone was seen once. This chain connects TRBV7-2 to TRBJ2-5, with D maybe TRBD2 (6 bases). CDR1 SGHTA and CDR2 FQGNSA come from the germline V gene. CDR3 size: 15 residues. Trimming took off 5 bases at V and 4 bases at J, with 17 bases between the two ends. CDR3 residues: CASSNSSSGRETQYF. In nucleotides, the CDR3 is TGTGCCAGCAGCAACTCTAGCAGCGGGCGAGAGACCCAGTACTTC.

The CDR3 sequence is CATSRVGEKAFF. CDR3 DNA: TGTGCCACCAGCAGAGTGGGAGAGAAGGCTTTCTTT. The chain employs TRBV15 and TRBJ1-1; D ambiguous. The germline V gene encodes CDR1 LNHNV and CDR2 YYDKDF (reference sequence). V shed 1 base and J shed 11 bases, with 11 bases lying between them. The CDR3 totals 12 residues.

The V and J genes are TRBV18 and TRBJ1-1, with a possible D match to TRBD1 (5 bases). The CDR3 totals 13 residues. V was clipped by 6 bases and J by 5 bases, with 13 bases between them. Per the germline V gene, CDR1 is KGHSH and CDR2 is LQKENI. The CDR3 protein is CASSGARGTEAFF. CDR3 coding DNA: TGTGCCAGCTCCGGGGCTCGGGGGACTGAAGCTTTCTTT.

V usage is TRBV14 and J usage is TRBJ2-3; D unresolved. The V end was cut by 1 base, the J end by 0 bases, with 5 bases between. This CDR3 region has 14 residues. Germline assignment: CDR1 SGHDN and CDR2 FVKESK. The CDR3 spells CASSQVASTDTQYF. The DNA for the CDR3 is TGTGCCAGCAGCCAAGTAGCTAGCACAGATACGCAGTATTTT.

This clone has more than one count but fewer than ten. The rearrangement joins TRBV6-1 to TRBJ1-2; D is possibly TRBD1 (5 bases). Per germline, CDR1 MNHNS and CDR2 SASEGT. CDR3 size: 12 residues. V was trimmed by 6 bases and J by 6 bases, leaving 11 bases between them. This chain's CDR3 is CASRAGGDGYTF. The CDR3 DNA is TGTGCCAGCAGGGCCGGAGGGGATGGCTACACCTTC.

This rearrangement joins TRBV27 to TRBJ1-1; 10 nucleotides align to TRBD1. Germline loops: CDR1 MNHEY, CDR2 SMNVEV (reference sequence). V was pared by 0 bases and J by 0 bases, with 1 base of the junction left unmatched. This CDR3 region has 16 residues. The CDR3 spells CASSLSTGGLNTEAFF. The CDR3 bases are TGTGCCAGCAGTTTATCGACAGGGGGCCTGAACACTGAAGCTTTCTTT.

The chain uses TRBV19 and TRBJ1-1; 9 nucleotides match TRBD1. The trim removed 6 bases at V and 4 bases at J, leaving 6 bases unmatched. Germline CDR1 LNHDA, CDR2 SQIVND (reference sequence). This CDR3 has 14 residues. Here the CDR3 DNA reads TGTGCCAGTAGCCGGGACAGGGATGGCACTGAAGCTTTCTTT. This encodes CASSRDRDGTEAFF.

V is TRBV9 and J is TRBJ2-1; 8 nucleotides match TRBD2. V shed 3 bases, J shed 6 bases, and the junction held 8 bases outside the gene matches. Germline V gene sequence: CDR1 SGDLS, CDR2 YYNGEE. This CDR3 has 15 residues. CDR3 DNA sequence: TGTGCCAGCAGCGCCGGGGGGACTAGATCCAATGAGCAGTTCTTC. As protein: CASSAGGTRSNEQFF.

This sequence joins TRBV2 and TRBJ2-7; no definite D call. Per the germline V gene, CDR1 is SNHLY and CDR2 is FYNNEI. With 7 bases removed from V and 3 bases from J, the gap between germline ends came to 13 bases. The CDR3 extends over 13 amino acids. CDR3 protein: CASKETYLYEQYF. The CDR3 nucleotides read TGTGCCAGCAAGGAGACATATCTCTACGAGCAGTACTTC.

J is TRBJ2-1 and V is TRBV6-6, with D perhaps matching TRBD1 (5 bases). This CDR3 region has 12 residues. The germline V and J ends were trimmed by 4 bases and 8 bases, with 9 bases remaining between them. CDR1 and CDR2 (germline): MNHNY, SVGAGI (reference sequence). CDR3 amino acids: CASSSGLHEQFF. The CDR3 DNA reads as TGTGCCAGCAGTTCAGGGTTGCATGAGCAGTTCTTC.

The genes are TRBV19 and TRBJ2-1; 7 nucleotides match TRBD1. After removal of 6 bases from V and 8 bases from J, the junction contained 10 bases not matched to a gene. Looked up from germline, CDR1 is LNHDA and CDR2 is SQIVND (reference sequence). The CDR3 runs 14 residues. In DNA, the CDR3 is TGTGCCAGTAGACCGGGACAGCCAAGCCATGAGCAGTTCTTC. Protein product: CASRPGQPSHEQFF.

The rearrangement uses TRBV10-3 and TRBJ2-3; unclear D gene. This CDR3 contains 14 residues. Germline CDR1 ENHRY, CDR2 SYGVKD. V gave up 4 bases and J gave up 2 bases, with 10 bases separating them. CDR3 coding DNA: TGTGCCATCAGTGTGGGCGGCGACACAGATACGCAGTATTTT. It yields the protein CAISVGGDTDTQYF.

The chain links TRBV15 to TRBJ2-3; TRBD1 matches 7 bases. V gave up 8 bases and J gave up 2 bases; unmatched junction bases: 10. Germline assignment: CDR1 LNHNV and CDR2 YYDKDF (reference sequence). The CDR3 has 15 amino acids. The CDR3 nucleotides are TGTGCCACCCGACAAGGGGGCCTCGACACAGATACGCAGTATTTT. This encodes CATRQGGLDTDTQYF. Full variable domain (outside the CDR3, taken from reference TRBV15 and TRBJ2-3): DAMVIQNPRYQVTQFGKPVTLSCSQTLNHNVMYWYQQKSSQAPKLLFHYYDKDFNNEADTPDNFQSRRPNTSFCFLDIRSPGLGDTAMYLCATRQGGLDTDTQYFGPGTRLTVL.

The gene calls are TRBV9 and TRBJ2-3; TRBD1 aligns across 9 bases. V was pared by 4 bases and J by 5 bases, with 8 bases of the junction left unmatched. This CDR3 comprises 15 residues. Germline V gene data show CDR1 as SGDLS and CDR2 as YYNGEE. CDR3 nucleotides: TGTGCCAGCAGCCTAAGACAGGGGGATGGAGATACGCAGTATTTT. It translates to CASSLRQGDGDTQYF.

The chain couples TRBV5-6 to TRBJ2-5, with no clear D. CDR1 and CDR2 (germline): SGHDT, YYEEEE. V shed 0 bases and J shed 2 bases, with 11 bases lying between them. The CDR3 extends over 15 amino acids. CDR3 amino acids: CASSLGVKSQETQYF. The CDR3 DNA reads as TGTGCCAGCAGCTTGGGGGTAAAATCACAAGAGACCCAGTACTTC.

This clone was detected only once. The chain employs TRBV19 and TRBJ1-5; D might be TRBD1 (6 bases). Trimming cost V 7 bases and J 1 base, with 14 bases left between them. CDR3 length equals 15 residues. Germline V gives CDR1 LNHDA, CDR2 SQIVND (reference sequence). CDR3 in amino acids: CASNAGALSNQPQHF. In DNA, the CDR3 is TGTGCCAGTAACGCAGGGGCGCTCAGCAATCAGCCCCAGCATTTT. The variable domain in full, with the rest retrieved from reference TRBV19 and TRBJ1-5, is DGGITQSPKYLFRKEGQNVTLSCEQNLNHDAMYWYRQDPGQGLRLIYYSQIVNDFQKGDIAEGYSVSREKKESFPLTVTSAQKNPTAFYLCASNAGALSNQPQHFGDGTRLSIL.

V and J are TRBV5-1 and TRBJ1-3; D perhaps matches TRBD1 (5 bases). Looked up from germline, CDR1 is SGHRS and CDR2 is YFSETQ. The CDR3 is 15 amino acids. Trimming removed 5 bases at V and 0 bases at J, with 12 bases between. CDR3 protein: CASRPDGASGNTIYF. The CDR3, as DNA: TGCGCCAGCAGACCCGACGGGGCCTCTGGAAACACCATATATTTT.

This chain uses TRBV4-1 with TRBJ2-4; D gene unclear. Germline V CDR1 and CDR2: MGHRA, YSYEKL. Trimming took off 2 bases at V and 0 bases at J, with 8 bases between the two ends. The CDR3 length is 15 residues. This chain's CDR3 is CASSQLTEAKNIQYF. The DNA for the CDR3 is TGCGCCAGCAGCCAACTGACCGAAGCCAAAAACATTCAGTACTTC.

The table lists this clone with a few counts. V is TRBV27 and J is TRBJ2-1; TRBD2 is a possible D gene (6 bases). This CDR3 spans 17 amino acids. The V and J ends lost 4 bases and 8 bases respectively, with 24 bases between them. Germline CDR1 MNHEY, CDR2 SMNVEV (reference sequence). As DNA, the CDR3 is TGTGCCAGCAGTTCAGGAGGGACGGAGGTTGCTACGGATGAGCAGTTCTTC. Protein: CASSSGGTEVATDEQFF.

The CDR3 coding sequence is TGCGCCAGCAGCCAAGATCCCGACAGGGGCTATGGCTACACCTTC. This encodes CASSQDPDRGYGYTF. The chain employs TRBV4-3 and TRBJ1-2, with TRBD1 identical over 8 bases. Germline V gene lookup returns CDR1 LGHNA and CDR2 YSLEER. The CDR3 is made up of 15 amino acids. V shed 0 bases and J 4 bases; nucleotides not matched to a gene: 4.

The chain couples TRBV4-2 to TRBJ2-1; D unresolved. Germline CDR1 LGHNA, CDR2 YNFKEQ. Trimming stripped 2 bases from V and 7 bases from J, with 9 bases between. The CDR3 has 13 amino acids. CDR3 in DNA: TGTGCCAGCAGCCAAACGGAAGTTAATGAGCAGTTCTTC. Its translation is CASSQTEVNEQFF.

The gene calls are TRBV9 and TRBJ2-1; D is undetermined. V was clipped by 0 bases and J by 0 bases, with 4 bases between them. Germline-derived CDR1 and CDR2 are SGDLS and YYNGEE. The CDR3 has 14 amino acids. CDR3 in DNA: TGTGCCAGCAGCGTAGAGGGCTCCTACAATGAGCAGTTCTTC. Protein product: CASSVEGSYNEQFF.